This passage covers 18 T cell receptor beta chains from one sample sequenced in a study of response to subunit inactivated influenza vaccine. MiXCR, applied by TCRdb to the RT-PCR reads, yields one record per CDR3 protein. The repertoire includes fewer than 800,000 distinct CDR3 sequences, less than 20% of them detected once, and 9.5% to 13% sits in the top ten. Source: PBMCs from blood, taken 11 to 12 days after vaccination. The receptors stem from a man aged 50 or older who received an inactivated influenza vaccine.

This chain joins TRBV5-5 and TRBJ2-5; 9 bases are a match to TRBD2. Germline trimming cut 4 bases from V and 4 bases from J; bases unmatched to any gene: 5. The CDR3 has 14 amino acids. Looked up from germline, CDR1 is SGHKS and CDR2 is YYEKEE (reference sequence). Written as DNA, the CDR3 is TGTGCCAGCAGCCGGGGACTAGCTGCAGAGACCCAGTACTTC. This encodes CASSRGLAAETQYF. The variable domain in full, completed from reference TRBV5-5 and TRBJ2-5, reads DAGVTQSPTHLIKTRGQQVTLRCSPISGHKSVSWYQQVLGQGPQFIFQYYEKEERGRGNFPDRFSARQFPNYSSELNVNALLLGDSALYLCASSRGLAAETQYFGPGTRLLVL.

This clonotype was counted a few times. The V and J genes are TRBV28 and TRBJ2-7; D might be TRBD1 (6 bases). V was cut by 5 bases and J by 0 bases, with 14 bases left in between. The CDR3 runs to 15 residues. From germline, CDR1 is MDHEN and CDR2 SYDVKM. The CDR3: CASSTTGKPSYEQYF. Written as DNA, the CDR3 is TGTGCCAGCAGTACTACAGGGAAACCCTCCTACGAGCAGTACTTC.

About this clonotype: A much larger clone differs by one base, so this may be a read error. The chain joins TRBV29-1 to TRBJ2-3, with D hard to call. CDR3 length equals 14 residues. In germline, CDR1 is SQVTM, CDR2 ANQGSEA. The CDR3 DNA reads as TGCAGCGTAGTTCCACTTATTAACACAGATGCGCAGTATTTT. It codes for CSVVPLINTDAQYF.

This clonotype was counted only a few times. The rearrangement uses TRBV20-1 and TRBJ2-1, with D perhaps assigned TRBD1 or TRBD2 (6 bases each). V was cut by 2 bases and J by 5 bases, with 13 bases left in between. The CDR3 is made up of 14 amino acids. Per germline, CDR1 DFQATT and CDR2 SNEGSKA (reference sequence). This chain's CDR3 is CSARRQEGHNEQFF. The CDR3 region has the DNA TGCAGTGCTAGAAGACAGGAGGGTCACAATGAGCAGTTCTTC.

The gene calls are TRBV5-1 and TRBJ2-6; tentative D call: TRBD1 (5 bases). The germline V gene has CDR1 SGHRS and CDR2 YFSETQ. This CDR3 region has 16 residues. The ends were cut back, 0 bases at V and 4 bases at J, with 11 bases in the middle. CDR3 nucleotides: TGCGCCAGCAGCTTGGCAGGGATTCGGGGGGCCAACGTCCTGACTTTC. This translates into CASSLAGIRGANVLTF.

This clonotype was observed a handful of times. V is TRBV28 and J is TRBJ2-2; a weak D match, TRBD1 (5 bases). The CDR3 covers 13 residues. Germline V lookup: CDR1 MDHEN, CDR2 SYDVKM. Deletions cut 4 bases from V and 7 bases from J, with 10 bases between. CDR3 nucleotide sequence: TGTGCCAGCAGTTCCACAGGTGTCGGGGAGCTGTTTTTT. It specifies CASSSTGVGELFF.

This clonotype was counted only a few times. V usage is TRBV2 and J usage is TRBJ2-1, with TRBD2 matching over 10 bases. In germline, CDR1 is SNHLY, CDR2 FYNNEI. V lost 8 bases and J lost 8; bases outside the gene matches: 9. CDR3 length: 14 amino acids. CDR3 nucleotides: TGTGCCAGCCGGATAAGCGGGGGGGCATATGAGCAGTTCTTC. Translating gives CASRISGGAYEQFF.

The chain carries TRBV20-1 and TRBJ1-1; tentatively, D is TRBD1 (5 bases). V dropped 3 bases and J dropped 10 bases, with 12 bases sitting between them. Germline assignment: CDR1 DFQATT and CDR2 SNEGSKA (reference sequence). CDR3 size: 11 residues. CDR3 region: CSARGGDAAFF. The CDR3 DNA reads TGCAGTGCTAGGGGGGGGGACGCAGCTTTCTTT.

A few counts support this clonotype. The chain combines TRBV20-1 with TRBJ1-1; D is perhaps TRBD1 (5 bases). Trimming left V 6 bases short and J 0 bases short, with 14 bases between. This CDR3 contains 14 residues. Germline V lookup: CDR1 DFQATT, CDR2 SNEGSKA (reference sequence). CDR3 sequence reads: CSAGRLGMNTEAFF. The CDR3 coding sequence is TGCAGTGCGGGACGACTAGGAATGAACACTGAAGCTTTCTTT.

This clonotype has just a few counts. The J gene is TRBJ2-1, the V gene TRBV7-2; TRBD2 agrees at 8 bases. The CDR3 consists of 16 residues. V gave up 0 bases and J gave up 9 bases; unmatched junction bases: 10. The V gene's germline CDR1 is SGHTA and CDR2 FQGNSA. DNA of the CDR3: TGTGCCAGCAGCTTAGCTGGACTAGCCACAAAGGGTGAGCAGTTCTTC. It encodes CASSLAGLATKGEQFF.

In its sample, this clonotype was seen a few times. The rearrangement joins TRBV7-9 to TRBJ2-1; possibly TRBD2 for D (6 bases). Germline values: CDR1 SEHNR, CDR2 FQNEAQ (reference sequence). This CDR3 spans 15 amino acids. V lost 5 bases and J lost 4, with 15 bases in between. In nucleotides, the CDR3 is TGTGCCAGCAGCGACCGGGACTTCCCATACAATGAGCAGTTCTTC. The encoded protein is CASSDRDFPYNEQFF.

This chain uses TRBV20-1 with TRBJ2-1; 15 bases are a match to TRBD2. In germline, CDR1 is DFQATT, CDR2 SNEGSKA (reference sequence). Germline trimming cut 3 bases from V and 1 base from J; bases unmatched to any gene: 1. CDR3 size: 16 residues. CDR3 region: CSARGTSGRSYNEQFF. In DNA form, the CDR3 reads TGCAGTGCTAGGGGGACTAGCGGGAGGTCCTACAATGAGCAGTTCTTC.

At least ten counts were recorded for this clonotype. V is TRBV12-3 or TRBV12-4 and J is TRBJ1-5; D possibly corresponds to TRBD1 (5 bases). V was shortened by 7 bases and J by 5 bases, with 9 bases between the two germline ends. The CDR3 runs to 12 residues. This CDR3 reads CASKGDHQPQHF. CDR3 DNA sequence: TGTGCCAGCAAAGGGGACCATCAGCCCCAGCATTTT.

The rearrangement uses TRBV6-1 and TRBJ2-7, with 8 nucleotides matching TRBD2. Trimming cost V 6 bases and J 2 bases; bases outside gene matches: 6. The CDR3 length is 14 residues. Per germline, CDR1 MNHNS and CDR2 SASEGT. Here the CDR3 reads CASSPGTRAYEQYF. CDR3 sequence (DNA): TGTGCCAGCAGCCCGGGGACTAGAGCCTACGAGCAGTACTTC.

This clonotype was recorded a few times. CDR3: CASSSTLEAQYF. The CDR3 nucleotides are TGTGCCAGCAGTTCCACCCTGGAGGCCCAGTACTTC. The J gene is TRBJ2-5, the V gene TRBV7-2; TRBD2 might be the D (5 bases). The CDR3 covers 12 residues. The germline V gene encodes CDR1 SGHTA and CDR2 FQGNSA. V was shortened by 6 bases and J by 9 bases, with 14 bases between the two germline ends.

The gene calls are TRBV14 and TRBJ1-4; possibly TRBD1 for D (6 bases). V was clipped by 0 bases and J by 7 bases, with 12 bases between them. The CDR3 is made up of 15 amino acids. Germline V lookup: CDR1 SGHDN, CDR2 FVKESK. CDR3 in amino acids: CASSQDYGTTEKLFF. CDR3 nucleotides: TGTGCCAGCAGCCAAGATTACGGGACAACTGAAAAACTGTTTTTT.

This clonotype was seen more than once but under ten times. V and J are TRBV12-3 or TRBV12-4 and TRBJ2-7, with D possibly being TRBD1 (6 bases). This CDR3 is 13 amino acids long. Trimming took 6 bases from V and 4 from J, leaving 13 bases between them. The CDR3, as DNA: TGTGCCAGCAGCTGGGAACAGGGATACGAGCAGTACTTC. Amino acids: CASSWEQGYEQYF.

This clonotype appeared a few times. The chain employs TRBV7-2 and TRBJ1-2; D is unclear. The ends were cut back, 4 bases at V and 2 bases at J, with 8 bases in the middle. Germline V CDR1 and CDR2: SGHTA, FQGNSA. The CDR3 covers 13 residues. The CDR3 protein is CASSSQENYGYTF. In DNA, the CDR3 is TGTGCCAGCAGCTCCCAGGAAAACTATGGCTACACCTTC.